The 16 T cell receptor beta chains below come from one sample, sequenced in a study of cytomegalovirus exposure and HLA in healthy donors. It was with 60 Vbeta and 13 Jbeta primers that the PCR ran. Data came from immunoSEQ multiplex PCR; TCRdb stores just in-frame clones and leaves some out. The sample carries 250,000 or so clones, over 75% recorded once. Sample: PBMCs. The receptors come from a human donor in good health.

This chain joins TRBV5-5 and TRBJ2-1; unclear D gene. Per the germline V gene, CDR1 is SGHKS and CDR2 is YYEKEE (reference sequence). Trimming removed 1 base at V and 5 bases at J, with 7 bases between. This CDR3 is built from 13 residues. The DNA for the CDR3 is TGTGCCAGCAGCTTGTTCAGCGACAATGAGCAGTTCTTC. Amino acids: CASSLFSDNEQFF. Together with reference TRBV5-5 and TRBJ2-1, the CDR3 gives the full variable domain: DAGVTQSPTHLIKTRGQQVTLRCSPISGHKSVSWYQQVLGQGPQFIFQYYEKEERGRGNFPDRFSARQFPNYSSELNVNALLLGDSALYLCASSLFSDNEQFFGPGTRLTVL.

The chain joins TRBV6-1 to TRBJ1-5, with TRBD1 as a possible D gene (6 bases). The V gene's germline CDR1 is MNHNS and CDR2 SASEGT. V was shortened by 3 bases and J by 4 bases, with 16 bases between the two germline ends. The CDR3 has 16 amino acids. The DNA for the CDR3 is TGTGCCAGCAGTGATTCTCAACAGGGAGTGAATCAGCCCCAGCATTTT. Amino acids: CASSDSQQGVNQPQHF.

This chain uses TRBV25-1 with TRBJ2-7, with 8 positions matching TRBD1. CDR1 and CDR2 (germline): MGHDK, SYGVNS. This CDR3 region has 18 residues. V lost 1 base, J lost 3 bases, and 14 bases stayed unmatched. The CDR3 coding sequence is TGTGCCAGCAGTGAATCTTACCCTCAGGGGGCCTCCGGCTACGAGCAGTACTTC. Translated: CASSESYPQGASGYEQYF.

The V and J genes are TRBV4-2 and TRBJ2-7; a possible D gene is TRBD1 (6 bases). Trimming took off 0 bases at V and 2 bases at J, with 14 bases between the two ends. CDR3 length: 16 amino acids. CDR1 is LGHNA, CDR2 YNFKEQ, per germline. DNA for the CDR3: TGTGCCAGCAGCCAAGAAGGGACACTCCCAGCCTACGAGCAGTACTTC. Translation gives CASSQEGTLPAYEQYF.

J is TRBJ2-3 and V is TRBV6-5, with D maybe TRBD1 (5 bases). The CDR3 totals 16 residues. Germline V gene lookup returns CDR1 MNHEY and CDR2 SVGAGI. V lost 4 bases, J lost 3 bases, and 17 bases lay in between. In DNA, the CDR3 is TGTGCCAGCAGTTCGCCCAGGGTGATAGGTACAGATACGCAGTATTTT. This codes for CASSSPRVIGTDTQYF.

This clone was observed a handful of times. The CDR3 DNA reads TGTGCCAGCAGGGAGGGGCCGGGGCAGTACTTC. It is translated as CASREGPGQYF. The chain couples TRBV6-1 to TRBJ2-7; D perhaps matches TRBD2 (6 bases). This CDR3 contains 11 residues. The germline V gene encodes CDR1 MNHNS and CDR2 SASEGT. Deletions cut 6 bases from V and 9 bases from J, with 12 bases between.

The V gene is TRBV19, the J gene TRBJ1-3; 8 bases are a match to TRBD1. Looked up from germline, CDR1 is LNHDA and CDR2 is SQIVND (reference sequence). CDR3 length: 15 amino acids. V shed 3 bases, J shed 6 bases, and the junction held 7 bases outside the gene matches. CDR3: CASSIGRGPANTIYF. The CDR3 coding sequence is TGTGCCAGTAGTATCGGCAGGGGGCCGGCAAACACCATATATTTT.

This clone appeared a single time. CDR3 nucleotides: TGTGCCATCGGGAGACAGGGGACGGCTAATGAAAAACTGTTTTTT. Its protein is CAIGRQGTANEKLFF. The V gene is TRBV10-3, the J gene TRBJ1-4; 8 bases line up with TRBD1. The CDR3 length is 15 residues. Germline trimming cut 8 bases from V and 3 bases from J; bases unmatched to any gene: 8. Germline lookup yields CDR1 ENHRY and CDR2 SYGVKD.

The chain couples TRBV13 to TRBJ2-7; the match to TRBD2 covers 7 bases. Trimming cost V 6 bases and J 3 bases; bases outside gene matches: 5. The CDR3 sequence is 13 residues long. Germline CDR1 reads PRHDT; CDR2 reads FYEKMQ (reference sequence). This CDR3 is CASSRRGSYEQYF. CDR3 coding DNA: TGTGCCAGCAGTCGGCGCGGGAGCTACGAGCAGTACTTC. The complete variable domain, with remaining parts taken from reference TRBV13 and TRBJ2-7, reads AAGVIQSPRHLIKEKRETATLKCYPIPRHDTVYWYQQGPGQDPQFLISFYEKMQSDKGSIPDRFSAQQFSDYHSELNMSSLELGDSALYFCASSRRGSYEQYFGPGTRLTVT.

The V and J genes are TRBV30 and TRBJ1-2; D gene uncertain. The V gene lost 3 bases and the J gene lost 5 bases, with 4 bases spanning the gap. Per the germline V gene, CDR1 is GTSNPN and CDR2 is SVGIG (reference sequence). The CDR3 length is 10 residues. CDR3 DNA: TGTGCCTGGAGGAGTTATGGCTACACCTTC. Protein product: CAWRSYGYTF.

The rearrangement links TRBV12-5 to TRBJ1-1; a weak D match, TRBD1 (5 bases). V was trimmed by 5 bases and J by 3 bases, leaving 10 bases between them. The CDR3 sequence is 13 residues long. Germline CDR1 is LGHNT and CDR2 is FRNRAP. Here the CDR3 DNA reads TGTGCTAGTGGTGCCTCCAGGGACACTGAAGCTTTCTTT. The encoded protein is CASGASRDTEAFF.

The V and J genes are TRBV7-9 and TRBJ2-7, with TRBD1 as a possible D gene (5 bases). Deletions cut 5 bases from V and 0 bases from J, with 14 bases between. The CDR3 length is 15 residues. CDR1 is SEHNR, CDR2 FQNEAQ, per germline (reference sequence). The CDR3 is CASSIREGDSYEQYF. The DNA for the CDR3 is TGTGCCAGCAGCATCAGGGAAGGGGACTCCTACGAGCAGTACTTC.

As to this clone: Sequence at one end of the junction differs from germline and may be a read error. The chain joins TRBV9 to TRBJ2-1, with D perhaps TRBD2 (7 bases). CDR1 SGDLS and CDR2 YYNGEE come from the germline V gene. This CDR3 is built from 15 residues. The CDR3 DNA reads TGTGTCAGCGGGCAAGGGGGGGAGTCCGCCAATGAGCAGTTCTTC. This encodes CVSGQGGESANEQFF.

This clone was detected only once. The chain recombines TRBV7-9 with TRBJ2-3; D is perhaps TRBD2 (6 bases). The germline CDR1 and CDR2 sequences are SEHNR and FQNEAQ (reference sequence). CDR3 size: 16 residues. Trimming stripped 0 bases from V and 0 bases from J, with 10 bases between. The CDR3 DNA is TGTGCCAGCAGCTTAGCGCGGGGATCTAGCACAGATACGCAGTATTTT. It translates to CASSLARGSSTDTQYF. Supplemented by reference TRBV7-9 and TRBJ2-3, the full variable domain reads DTGVSQNPRHKITKRGQNVTFRCDPISEHNRLYWYRQTLGQGPEFLTYFQNEAQLEKSRLLSDRFSAERPKGSFSTLEIQRTEQGDSAMYLCASSLARGSSTDTQYFGPGTRLTVL.

The chain uses TRBV12-5 and TRBJ1-6; 7 positions match TRBD1. Germline trimming cut 6 bases from V and 8 bases from J; bases unmatched to any gene: 7. Germline V gives CDR1 LGHNT, CDR2 FRNRAP. This CDR3 is 14 amino acids long. CDR3 sequence: CASGGTAGDSPLHF. The CDR3 nucleotides read TGTGCTAGTGGGGGGACAGCCGGGGATTCACCCCTCCACTTT.

The V and J genes are TRBV2 and TRBJ2-5; D remains unclear. The V and J ends lost 3 bases and 5 bases respectively, with 7 bases between them. The CDR3 is made up of 12 amino acids. Per the germline V gene, CDR1 is SNHLY and CDR2 is FYNNEI. The CDR3 nucleotides are TGTGCCAGCAGTGATCTTGTGGAGACCCAGTACTTC. Amino acids: CASSDLVETQYF.